Sequencing of this TCR beta chain was carried out in a study of shared clonotypes between healthy human individuals. Regarding the study as a whole: The generation probabilities recorded for non-shared clonotypes fell below those of clonotypes shared by all four donors.

Here immunoSEQ multiplex PCR was the method, and the copy in TCRdb shows in-frame clones only, minus some. The data hold 660,000 or so clones, with 95% to 97% observed a single time. Naive CD8 cells, CD45RO-negative and positively selected for CCR7, excluded terminally differentiated effector memory CD45RA+ cells. As for this clone: Antigen unknown.

Trimming stripped 4 bases from V and 2 bases from J, with 10 bases between. There are 14 residues in the CDR3. Germline CDR1 is SGHDT and CDR2 is YYEEEE. The chain carries TRBV5-6 and TRBJ1-3; tentative D call: TRBD1 (5 bases). Material for sequencing was naive CD8+ T cells sorted from blood. The sequence derives from a woman in her 30s in good health. The CDR3 bases are TGTGCCAGCAGCGCGGGGCACCCTGGAAACACCATATATTTT. Its protein product is CASSAGHPGNTIYF.